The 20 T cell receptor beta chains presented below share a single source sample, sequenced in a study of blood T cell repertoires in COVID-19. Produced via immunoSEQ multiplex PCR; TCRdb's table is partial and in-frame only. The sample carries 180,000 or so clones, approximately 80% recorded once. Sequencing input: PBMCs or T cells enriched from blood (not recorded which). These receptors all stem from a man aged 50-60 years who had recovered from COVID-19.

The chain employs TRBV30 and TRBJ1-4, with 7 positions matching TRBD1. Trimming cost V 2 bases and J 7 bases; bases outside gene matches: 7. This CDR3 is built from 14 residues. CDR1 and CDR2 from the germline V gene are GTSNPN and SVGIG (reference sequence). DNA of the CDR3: TGTGCCTGGAGTAAGGACAGGCGCACTGAAAAACTGTTTTTT. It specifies CAWSKDRRTEKLFF. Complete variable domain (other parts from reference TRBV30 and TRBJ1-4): SQTIHQWPATLVQPVGSPLSLECTVEGTSNPNLYWYRQAAGRGLQLLFYSVGIGQISSEVPQNLSASRPQDRQFILSSKKLLLSDSGFYLCAWSKDRRTEKLFFGSGTQLSVL.

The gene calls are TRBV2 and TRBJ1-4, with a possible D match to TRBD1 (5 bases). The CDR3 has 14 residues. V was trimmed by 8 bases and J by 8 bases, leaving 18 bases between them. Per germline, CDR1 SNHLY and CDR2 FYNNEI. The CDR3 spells CASGGGRAGEKLFF. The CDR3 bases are TGTGCCAGCGGAGGTGGCAGGGCGGGGGAAAAACTGTTTTTT.

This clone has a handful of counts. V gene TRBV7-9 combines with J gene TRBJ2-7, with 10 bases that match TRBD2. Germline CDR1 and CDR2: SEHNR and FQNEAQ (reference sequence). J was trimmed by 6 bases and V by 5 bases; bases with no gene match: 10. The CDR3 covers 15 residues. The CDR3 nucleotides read TGTGCCAGCAGCGATTGGACTAGCGGTATTAGCGAGCAGTACTTC. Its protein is CASSDWTSGISEQYF. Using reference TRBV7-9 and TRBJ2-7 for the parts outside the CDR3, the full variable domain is DTGVSQNPRHKITKRGQNVTFRCDPISEHNRLYWYRQTLGQGPEFLTYFQNEAQLEKSRLLSDRFSAERPKGSFSTLEIQRTEQGDSAMYLCASSDWTSGISEQYFGPGTRLTVT.

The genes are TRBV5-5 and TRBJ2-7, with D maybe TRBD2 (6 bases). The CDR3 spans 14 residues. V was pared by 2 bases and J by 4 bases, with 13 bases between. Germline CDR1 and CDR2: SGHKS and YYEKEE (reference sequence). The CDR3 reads CASSFGGRSYEQYF. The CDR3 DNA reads TGTGCCAGCAGCTTCGGGGGTCGGAGTTACGAGCAGTACTTC.

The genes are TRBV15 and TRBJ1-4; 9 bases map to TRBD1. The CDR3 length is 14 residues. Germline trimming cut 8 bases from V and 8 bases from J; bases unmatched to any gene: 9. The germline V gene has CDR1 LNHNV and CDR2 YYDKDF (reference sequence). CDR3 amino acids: CATRTGTGYEKLFF. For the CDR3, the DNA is TGTGCCACCCGGACCGGGACAGGGTACGAAAAACTGTTTTTT.

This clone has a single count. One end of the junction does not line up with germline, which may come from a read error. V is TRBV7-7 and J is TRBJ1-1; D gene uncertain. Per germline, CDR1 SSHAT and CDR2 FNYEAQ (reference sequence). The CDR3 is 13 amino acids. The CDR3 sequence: CASSPLSTTEAFF. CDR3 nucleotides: TGTGCTAGCAGCCCCTTGAGCACCACTGAAGCTTTCTTT. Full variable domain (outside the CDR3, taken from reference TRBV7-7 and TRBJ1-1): GAGVSQSPRYKVTKRGQDVTLRCDPISSHATLYWYQQALGQGPEFLTYFNYEAQPDKSGLPSDRFSAERPEGSISTLTIQRTEQRDSAMYRCASSPLSTTEAFFGQGTRLTVV.

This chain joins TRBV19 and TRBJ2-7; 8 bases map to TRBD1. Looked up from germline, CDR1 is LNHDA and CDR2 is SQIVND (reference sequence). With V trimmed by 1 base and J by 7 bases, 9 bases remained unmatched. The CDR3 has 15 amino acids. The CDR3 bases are TGTGCCAGTAGTATAGTCGGACAGGGAACTTTGGAGCAGTACTTC. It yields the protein CASSIVGQGTLEQYF.

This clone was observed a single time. CDR3 amino acids: CASSLTGQGSPLHF. DNA for the CDR3: TGTGCCAGCAGCTTAACAGGCCAGGGTTCACCCCTCCACTTT. This chain joins TRBV7-9 and TRBJ1-6; possible D gene TRBD1, 5 bases. The germline V and J ends were trimmed by 2 bases and 9 bases, with 11 bases remaining between them. Germline V CDR1 and CDR2: SEHNR, FQNEAQ (reference sequence). The CDR3 extends over 14 amino acids.

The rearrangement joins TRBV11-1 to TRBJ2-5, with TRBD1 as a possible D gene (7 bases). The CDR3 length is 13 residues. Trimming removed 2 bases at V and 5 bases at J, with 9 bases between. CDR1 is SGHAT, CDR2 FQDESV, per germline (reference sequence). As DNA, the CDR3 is TGTGCCAGCAGCTTACCAGGGGGGGAGACCCAGTACTTC. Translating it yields CASSLPGGETQYF.

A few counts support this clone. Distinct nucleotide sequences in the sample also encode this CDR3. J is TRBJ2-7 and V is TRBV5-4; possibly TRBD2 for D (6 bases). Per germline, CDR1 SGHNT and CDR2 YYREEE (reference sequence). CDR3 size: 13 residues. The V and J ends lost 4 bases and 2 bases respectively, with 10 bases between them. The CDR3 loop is CASSPPGAYEQYF. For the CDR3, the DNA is TGTGCCAGCAGCCCTCCGGGGGCCTACGAGCAGTACTTC.

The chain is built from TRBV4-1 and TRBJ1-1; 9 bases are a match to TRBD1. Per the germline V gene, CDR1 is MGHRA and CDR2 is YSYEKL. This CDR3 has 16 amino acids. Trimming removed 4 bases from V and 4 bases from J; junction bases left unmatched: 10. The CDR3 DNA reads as TGCGCCAGCAGCCCTAACCTGGGGACAGGGCCCACTGAAGCTTTCTTT. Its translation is CASSPNLGTGPTEAFF.

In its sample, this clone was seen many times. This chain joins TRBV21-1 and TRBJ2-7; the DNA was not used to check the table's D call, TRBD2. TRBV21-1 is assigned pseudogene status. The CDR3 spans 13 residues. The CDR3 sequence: CASSGGEGIEQYF. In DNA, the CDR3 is TGTGCCAGCAGCGGAGGAGAAGGGATCGAGCAGTACTTC.

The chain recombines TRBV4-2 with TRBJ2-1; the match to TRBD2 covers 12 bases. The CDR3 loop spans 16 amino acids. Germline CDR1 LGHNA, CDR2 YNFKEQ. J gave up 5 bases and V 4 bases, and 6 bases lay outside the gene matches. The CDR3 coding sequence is TGTGCCAGCAGCCCGTTTACTAGCGGGAGGCACAATGAGCAGTTCTTC. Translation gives CASSPFTSGRHNEQFF.

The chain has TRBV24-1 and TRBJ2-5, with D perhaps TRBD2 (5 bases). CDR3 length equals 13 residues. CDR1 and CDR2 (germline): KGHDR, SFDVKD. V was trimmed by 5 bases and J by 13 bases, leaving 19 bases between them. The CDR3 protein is CATSAQGGLDWYF. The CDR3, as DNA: TGTGCCACCAGTGCCCAAGGAGGACTTGATTGGTACTTC.

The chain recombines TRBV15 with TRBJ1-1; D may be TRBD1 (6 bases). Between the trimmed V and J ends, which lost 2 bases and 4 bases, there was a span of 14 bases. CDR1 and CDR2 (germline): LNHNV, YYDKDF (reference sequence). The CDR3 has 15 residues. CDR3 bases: TGTGCCACCAGCAGACTCGGTGGGGGCGGCACTGAAGCTTTCTTT. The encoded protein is CATSRLGGGGTEAFF.

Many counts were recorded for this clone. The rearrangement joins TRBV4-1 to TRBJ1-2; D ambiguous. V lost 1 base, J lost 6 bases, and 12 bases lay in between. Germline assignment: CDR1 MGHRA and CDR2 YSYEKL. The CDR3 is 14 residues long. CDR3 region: CASSQVRKGDGYTF. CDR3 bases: TGCGCCAGCAGCCAAGTTCGAAAGGGAGATGGCTACACCTTC.

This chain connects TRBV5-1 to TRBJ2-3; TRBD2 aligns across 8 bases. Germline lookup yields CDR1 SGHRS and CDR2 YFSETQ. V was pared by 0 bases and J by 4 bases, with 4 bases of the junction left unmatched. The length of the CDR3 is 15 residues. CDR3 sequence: CASSLDASGPDTQYF. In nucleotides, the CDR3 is TGCGCCAGCAGCTTGGATGCTAGCGGGCCAGATACGCAGTATTTT.

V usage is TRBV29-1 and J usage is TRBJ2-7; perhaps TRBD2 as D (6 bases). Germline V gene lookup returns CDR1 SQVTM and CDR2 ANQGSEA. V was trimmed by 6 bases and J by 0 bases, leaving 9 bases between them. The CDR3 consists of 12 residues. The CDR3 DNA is TGCAGCGTGACTAGTTCCTCCTACGAGCAGTACTTC. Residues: CSVTSSSYEQYF.

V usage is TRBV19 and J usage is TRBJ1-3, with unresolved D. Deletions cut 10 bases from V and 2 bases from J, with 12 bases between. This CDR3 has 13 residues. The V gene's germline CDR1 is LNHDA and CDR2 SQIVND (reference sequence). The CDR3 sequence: CATGVGAGNTIYF. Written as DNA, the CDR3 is TGTGCCACCGGGGTGGGCGCTGGAAACACCATATATTTT. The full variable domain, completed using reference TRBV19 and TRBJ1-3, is DGGITQSPKYLFRKEGQNVTLSCEQNLNHDAMYWYRQDPGQGLRLIYYSQIVNDFQKGDIAEGYSVSREKKESFPLTVTSAQKNPTAFYLCATGVGAGNTIYFGEGSWLTVV.

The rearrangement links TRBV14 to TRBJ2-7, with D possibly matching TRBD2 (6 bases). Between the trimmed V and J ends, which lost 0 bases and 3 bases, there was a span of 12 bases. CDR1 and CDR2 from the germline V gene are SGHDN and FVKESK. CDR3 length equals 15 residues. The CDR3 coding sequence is TGTGCCAGCAGCCAAGATCCGGGGGATTTCTACGAGCAGTACTTC. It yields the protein CASSQDPGDFYEQYF. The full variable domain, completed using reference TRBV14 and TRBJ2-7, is EAGVTQFPSHSVIEKGQTVTLRCDPISGHDNLYWYRRVMGKEIKFLLHFVKESKQDESGMPNNRFLAERTGGTYSTLKVQPAELEDSGVYFCASSQDPGDFYEQYFGPGTRLTVT.